Shown below are 9 T cell receptor beta chains from a single sample sequenced in a study of cytomegalovirus exposure and HLA in healthy donors. Primers for the PCR totalled 60 Vbeta and 13 Jbeta. Clones were sequenced by immunoSEQ multiplex PCR, and TCRdb holds only the in-frame ones, with some missing. The sample table sets out over 100,000 clones. Sequences were obtained from PBMCs. Receptors were obtained from a woman aged 40 to 50 in good health and CMV-seropositive.

The V call is TRBV7-9, the J call TRBJ2-5; 9 bases align to TRBD1. V lost 6 bases, J lost 9 bases, and 20 bases stayed unmatched. The germline gives CDR1 SEHNR, CDR2 FQNEAQ (reference sequence). The CDR3 covers 17 residues. The DNA of the CDR3 is TGTGCCAGCAGAGCCGGGACAGGGCCCCCAAGTGATGGGTCCCAGTACTTC. Its protein is CASRAGTGPPSDGSQYF.

CDR3 sequence: CASSELDRDTGELFF. CDR3 DNA: TGTGCCAGCAGTGAATTGGACAGGGACACCGGGGAGCTGTTTTTT. The chain has TRBV6-1 and TRBJ2-2, with TRBD1 matching over 8 bases. Unmatched junction bases numbered 2, after V lost 2 bases and J lost 3 bases. Germline CDR1 is MNHNS and CDR2 is SASEGT. The CDR3 sequence is 15 residues long.

The V call is TRBV7-9, the J call TRBJ1-1; D perhaps matches TRBD1 (6 bases). CDR3 length equals 14 residues. The V end was cut by 4 bases, the J end by 1 base, with 10 bases between. CDR1 is SEHNR and CDR2 is FQNEAQ in the germline V gene (reference sequence). DNA of the CDR3: TGTGCCAGCAGCTCCGGGACAAAGAACACTGAAGCTTTCTTT. It specifies CASSSGTKNTEAFF.

This sequence joins TRBV15 and TRBJ2-7; TRBD1 agrees at 7 bases. J was trimmed by 0 bases and V by 5 bases; bases with no gene match: 7. Germline loops: CDR1 LNHNV, CDR2 YYDKDF (reference sequence). This CDR3 has 15 amino acids. CDR3 loop: CATSAQQGSSYEQYF. The CDR3 DNA is TGTGCCACCAGCGCCCAACAGGGGAGCTCCTACGAGCAGTACTTC.

The J gene is TRBJ2-3, the V gene TRBV30, with a weak D call TRBD1 (5 bases). This CDR3 region has 15 residues. CDR1 GTSNPN and CDR2 SVGIG come from the germline V gene (reference sequence). V lost 3 bases, J lost 1 base, and 14 bases lay in between. CDR3: CAWSDQGVGTDTQYF. As DNA, the CDR3 is TGTGCCTGGAGCGACCAGGGTGTCGGCACAGATACGCAGTATTTT.

This sequence joins TRBV4-3 and TRBJ2-7; D remains ambiguous. V gave up 3 bases and J gave up 5 bases, with 11 bases separating them. CDR1 and CDR2 (germline): LGHNA, YSLEER. The CDR3 is made up of 13 amino acids. The CDR3 coding sequence is TGCGCCAGCAGCCACCTAGAGACTCACGAGCAGTACTTC. Translating gives CASSHLETHEQYF.

This chain joins TRBV7-9 and TRBJ2-7; D gene uncertain. The germline V and J ends were trimmed by 5 bases and 5 bases, with 10 bases remaining between them. Per germline, CDR1 SEHNR and CDR2 FQNEAQ (reference sequence). CDR3 length: 12 amino acids. The CDR3 sequence is CASSLVADEQYF. DNA of the CDR3: TGTGCCAGCAGCCTCGTAGCAGACGAGCAGTACTTC.

The chain combines TRBV7-9 with TRBJ1-5; D remains unclear. This CDR3 contains 14 residues. Germline loops: CDR1 SEHNR, CDR2 FQNEAQ (reference sequence). Trimming shortened V by 1 base and J by 4 bases, and 8 bases separated the two germline ends. The CDR3 coding sequence is TGTGCCAGCAGCTTAGAAACAGTTAATCAGCCCCAGCATTTT. Translated: CASSLETVNQPQHF.

This chain uses TRBV6-1 with TRBJ2-7; unclear D gene. This CDR3 region has 13 residues. V dropped 6 bases and J dropped 4 bases, with 13 bases sitting between them. Germline CDR1 and CDR2: MNHNS and SASEGT. This CDR3 is CASSSALSYEQYF. Here the CDR3 DNA reads TGTGCCAGCAGCTCCGCTCTGAGTTACGAGCAGTACTTC.